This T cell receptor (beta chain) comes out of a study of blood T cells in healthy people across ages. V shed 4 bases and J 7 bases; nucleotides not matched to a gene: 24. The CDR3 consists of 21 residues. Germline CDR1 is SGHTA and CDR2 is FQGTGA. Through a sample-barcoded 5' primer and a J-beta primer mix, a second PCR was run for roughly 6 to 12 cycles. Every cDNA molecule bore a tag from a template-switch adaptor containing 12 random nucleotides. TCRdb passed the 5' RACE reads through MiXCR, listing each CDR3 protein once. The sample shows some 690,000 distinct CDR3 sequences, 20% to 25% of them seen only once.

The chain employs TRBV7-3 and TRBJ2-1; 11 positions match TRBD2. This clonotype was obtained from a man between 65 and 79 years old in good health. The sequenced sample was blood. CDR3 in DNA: TGTGCCAGCAGCTCAAGGCGGGGGCAAGGGACTAGCGGCCGAGGTCATAATGAGCAGTTCTTC. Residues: CASSSRRGQGTSGRGHNEQFF.